The 14 T cell receptor beta chains listed next were all sequenced from one sample in a study of blood T cell repertoires in COVID-19 (dated by TCRdb to 2018 to 2020). Library construction relied on the immunoSEQ multiplex PCR assay. TCRdb's version of the immuneACCESS table is confined to in-frame rearrangements and falls short of the full clone set. An unresolved V gene accounts for under half of the shortfall where checked; the remainder is of unknown origin. Across this sample there are around 250,000 clones, with around 84% seen only once. The ten largest account for over 6% of the sample. The sample taken for sequencing was peripheral blood. These receptors were collected from a woman in her seventies with active or convalescent COVID-19.

The rearrangement uses TRBV14 and TRBJ1-6, with D possibly matching TRBD1 (6 bases). Germline assignment: CDR1 SGHDN and CDR2 FVKESK. Deletions cut 0 bases from V and 8 bases from J, with 8 bases between. CDR3 size: 14 residues. As DNA, the CDR3 is TGTGCCAGCAGCCAAGACAGGGGAGATTCACCCCTCCACTTT. Translated: CASSQDRGDSPLHF.

The genes are TRBV18 and TRBJ1-2; 11 nucleotides agree with TRBD1. Germline V gene data show CDR1 as KGHSH and CDR2 as LQKENI. V gave up 6 bases and J gave up 9 bases; unmatched junction bases: 15. The CDR3 contains 16 residues. The CDR3 loop reads CASSRSSGTGGRSYTF. DNA for the CDR3: TGTGCCAGCTCTCGCTCCTCCGGGACAGGGGGAAGGAGCTACACCTTC.

The chain recombines TRBV4-3 with TRBJ2-3; 8 positions agree with TRBD1. J lost 8 bases, V lost 4 bases, and 11 bases had no gene match. The CDR3 has 15 residues. Per the germline V gene, CDR1 is LGHNA and CDR2 is YSLEER. The CDR3 here is CASSRTGQGVGTQYF. The CDR3, as DNA: TGCGCCAGCAGCCGTACTGGACAGGGTGTGGGTACGCAGTATTTT.

The chain links TRBV6-2 or TRBV6-3 to TRBJ2-2; D is ambiguous. The germline V gene has CDR1 MNHEY and CDR2 SVGEGT. Trimming shortened V by 5 bases and J by 4 bases, and 5 bases separated the two germline ends. The CDR3 runs 12 residues. This CDR3 reads CASSILTGELFF. DNA for the CDR3: TGTGCCAGCAGTATTCTCACCGGGGAGCTGTTTTTT.

V is TRBV25-1 and J is TRBJ2-7, with 9 nucleotides matching TRBD1. V was clipped by 6 bases and J by 1 base; unmatched bases: 4. There are 14 residues in the CDR3. In germline, CDR1 is MGHDK, CDR2 SYGVNS. The CDR3 DNA is TGTGCCAGCAGAGGGGGACAGGGTTCCTACGAGCAGTACTTC. As protein: CASRGGQGSYEQYF.

The chain is built from TRBV5-4 and TRBJ2-2; D uncertain. Looked up from germline, CDR1 is SGHNT and CDR2 is YYREEE (reference sequence). The CDR3 is 15 residues long. Trimming cost V 3 bases and J 4 bases, with 13 bases left between them. CDR3 in amino acids: CASSSPQAGTGELFF. The CDR3 bases are TGTGCCAGCAGCTCTCCCCAAGCTGGCACCGGGGAGCTGTTTTTT.

This clone showed up just a few times. The V and J genes are TRBV5-1 and TRBJ1-1, with D hard to call. In germline, CDR1 is SGHRS, CDR2 YFSETQ. V lost 2 bases and J lost 4, with 15 bases in between. The CDR3 is made up of 15 amino acids. The CDR3 DNA reads as TGCGCCAGCAGCTTTGCGACTCTTGTGGGCACTGAAGCTTTCTTT. Protein: CASSFATLVGTEAFF.

The J gene is TRBJ2-5, the V gene TRBV9, with 8 bases identical to TRBD2. J lost 4 bases, V lost 0 bases, and 5 bases had no gene match. The germline V gene encodes CDR1 SGDLS and CDR2 YYNGEE. The CDR3 has 15 residues. Here the CDR3 reads CASSVGVRGGETQYF. For the CDR3, the DNA is TGTGCCAGCAGCGTAGGAGTTCGGGGGGGAGAGACCCAGTACTTC.

In DNA form, the CDR3 reads TGTGCCAGCAGCTTGGCGGAAAGGGGCCTCAGCTCCTACGAGCAGTACTTC. Encoded protein: CASSLAERGLSSYEQYF. V and J are TRBV5-6 and TRBJ2-7; maybe TRBD1 (5 bases). Germline CDR1 is SGHDT and CDR2 is YYEEEE. V was clipped by 0 bases and J by 0 bases, with 16 bases between them. There are 17 residues in the CDR3.

The V gene is TRBV3-1 (or the pseudogene TRBV3-2), the J gene TRBJ2-7, with D hard to call. The germline V and J ends were trimmed by 0 bases and 5 bases, with 14 bases remaining between them. The CDR3 sequence is 15 residues long. Germline V gene sequence: CDR1 LGHDT, CDR2 YNNKEL (reference sequence). The CDR3 reads CASSQDRLGYDEQYF. In DNA, the CDR3 is TGTGCCAGCAGCCAAGATCGGCTAGGCTACGACGAGCAGTACTTC.

The chain uses TRBV29-1 and TRBJ1-3; a weak D match, TRBD1 (5 bases). The CDR3 extends over 13 amino acids. Germline V gene data show CDR1 as SQVTM and CDR2 as ANQGSEA. The ends were cut back, 3 bases at V and 3 bases at J, with 9 bases in the middle. The CDR3 nucleotides read TGCAGCGTTGATCAGGGAAGTGGAAACACCATATATTTT. As protein: CSVDQGSGNTIYF.

In regard to this clone: One base away lies a much larger clone, so this may be a sequencing read error. Other DNA sequences of this sample code for an identical CDR3. This CDR3 is CASSPGQGPGNTIYF. DNA for the CDR3: TGTGCCAGCAGCCCTGGACAGGGCCCTGGAAACACCATATATTTT. The chain combines TRBV11-3 with TRBJ1-3; 8 nucleotides agree with TRBD1. This CDR3 region has 15 residues. After removal of 5 bases from V and 2 bases from J, the junction contained 5 bases not matched to a gene. Germline V lookup: CDR1 SGHNT, CDR2 YENEEA.

This clone has only a few counts. V gene TRBV6-2 or TRBV6-3 combines with J gene TRBJ1-5; D unclear. V dropped 5 bases and J dropped 4 bases, with 9 bases sitting between them. The CDR3 length is 13 residues. From germline, CDR1 is MNHEY and CDR2 SVGEGT. The CDR3 region has the DNA TGTGCCAGCAGTGCCCCGCGGAATCAGCCCCAGCATTTT. It translates to CASSAPRNQPQHF.

The chain uses TRBV29-1 and TRBJ1-6; D call uncertain. Trimming cost V 4 bases and J 3 bases, with 7 bases left between them. This CDR3 spans 13 amino acids. Germline assignment: CDR1 SQVTM and CDR2 ANQGSEA. CDR3 sequence (DNA): TGCAGCGTTGCCCGGGACTATAATTCACCCCTCCACTTT. Its protein product is CSVARDYNSPLHF.